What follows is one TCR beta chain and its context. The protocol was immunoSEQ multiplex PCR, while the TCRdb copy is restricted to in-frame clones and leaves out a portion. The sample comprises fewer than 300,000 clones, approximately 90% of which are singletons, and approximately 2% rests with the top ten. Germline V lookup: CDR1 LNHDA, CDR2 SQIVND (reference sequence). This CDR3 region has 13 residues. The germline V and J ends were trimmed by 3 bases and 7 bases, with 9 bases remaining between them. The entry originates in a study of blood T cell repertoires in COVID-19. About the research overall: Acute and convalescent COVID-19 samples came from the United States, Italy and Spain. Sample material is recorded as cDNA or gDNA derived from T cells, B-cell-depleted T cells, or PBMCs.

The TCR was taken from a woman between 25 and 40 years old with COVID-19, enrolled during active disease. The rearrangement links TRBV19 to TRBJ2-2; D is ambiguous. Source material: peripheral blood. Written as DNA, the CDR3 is TGTGCCAGTAGTATCCAGCGAGGCGGGGAGCTGTTTTTT. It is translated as CASSIQRGGELFF.